A single count supports the clone carrying this T cell receptor beta chain. What it recognizes is unknown. The record originates from a study of cytomegalovirus exposure and HLA in healthy donors. Overall study context: Unique TCRs from HLA-typed donors, 85 million to 100 million of them, were held in an early data release. Study-wide results and limits: For most TCR beta V segments, an earlier analysis put the productive rate at about 90% or about 30% of the time.

The PCR was carried out with 60 Vbeta primers and 13 Jbeta primers. TCRdb's copy holds only in-frame clones and misses some; the assay was immunoSEQ multiplex PCR. The repertoire holds roughly 200,000 clones, with roughly three quarters as singletons. Specimen: PBMCs. The clonotype comes from a male donor in good health and CMV-seronegative.

The CDR3 spells CSAAGNQPQHF. DNA of the CDR3: TGCAGTGCGGCGGGCAATCAGCCCCAGCATTTT. The chain combines TRBV20-1 with TRBJ1-5; D ambiguous. CDR1 is DFQATT, CDR2 SNEGSKA, per germline (reference sequence). V dropped 6 bases and J dropped 2 bases, with 5 bases sitting between them. This CDR3 contains 11 residues.